The 18 T cell receptor beta chains given below trace back to one sample, sequenced in a study of identical twins. Via MiXCR, TCRdb re-called the 5' RACE reads, giving one row per CDR3 protein. This table holds 260,000 or so distinct CDR3 sequences, 6% to 8.5% found once. The same sample was also used in a study of yellow fever vaccine responses in identical twins.

The sample taken for sequencing was CD8+ T cells sorted from blood. These receptors all stem from a woman aged 18 to 35 in good health.

The chain employs TRBV9 and TRBJ2-3, with 9 positions matching TRBD1. The CDR3 loop spans 17 amino acids. The V and J ends lost 7 bases and 1 base, in that order; junction bases with no gene match: 13. Germline V gives CDR1 SGDLS, CDR2 YYNGEE. CDR3 sequence: CASGRITGGPRTDTQYF. The CDR3 DNA sequence: TGTGCCAGCGGGAGGATTACAGGGGGCCCCCGCACAGATACGCAGTATTTT.

This clonotype came up a few times. The chain is built from TRBV24-1 and TRBJ2-2; the D gene is possibly TRBD1 (6 bases). The germline V gene has CDR1 KGHDR and CDR2 SFDVKD. CDR3 length equals 13 residues. V lost 10 bases and J 3 bases, leaving 11 bases between the germline ends. For the CDR3, the DNA is TGTGCCACGAGTTGGACAGACACCGGGGAGCTGTTTTTT. Translated: CATSWTDTGELFF.

CDR3 in amino acids: CASSSDRLSYNEQFF. The CDR3, as DNA: TGTGCCAGCAGTTCAGACAGACTCTCCTACAATGAGCAGTTCTTC. The chain recombines TRBV27 with TRBJ2-1; the D gene is possibly TRBD1 (5 bases). Trimming took off 4 bases at V and 0 bases at J, with 10 bases between the two ends. The length of the CDR3 is 15 residues. CDR1 MNHEY and CDR2 SMNVEV come from the germline V gene (reference sequence).

Ten or more counts support this clonotype. The J gene is TRBJ1-2, the V gene TRBV12-3 or TRBV12-4, with 7 bases lining up with TRBD1. The CDR3 covers 15 residues. V lost 6 bases to trimming and J lost 7 bases; unmatched junction nucleotides: 14. CDR3 DNA: TGTGCCAGCAGCCCACTGGGAGGGGGCCCCCCTGGCTACACCTTC. Translating it yields CASSPLGGGPPGYTF.

This clonotype was seen more than once but under ten times. The chain joins TRBV3-1 to TRBJ2-5, with 8 bases aligning to TRBD2. The V segment lost 4 bases and the J segment 2 bases; nucleotides outside the gene matches: 9. This CDR3 is built from 16 residues. Germline V gene data show CDR1 as LGHDT and CDR2 as YNNKEL (reference sequence). CDR3 sequence (DNA): TGTGCCAGCAGCCCTTTAGCGGGGAGTATGCAAGAGACCCAGTACTTC. Translation: CASSPLAGSMQETQYF.

This clonotype appeared many times. This sequence joins TRBV27 and TRBJ2-1; 10 positions agree with TRBD2. J was trimmed by 7 bases and V by 5 bases; bases with no gene match: 17. CDR1 is MNHEY, CDR2 SMNVEV, per germline (reference sequence). The CDR3 extends over 18 amino acids. The CDR3 DNA is TGTGCCAGCAGTCCCATATACCTCGGGGTAGCGGGAGGAAATGAGCAGTTCTTC. Translation gives CASSPIYLGVAGGNEQFF.

This clonotype was seen repeatedly, ten times or more. The chain uses TRBV4-2 and TRBJ2-2; D unresolved. Germline CDR1 is LGHNA and CDR2 is YNFKEQ. V lost 1 base and J lost 5, with 8 bases in between. The CDR3 loop spans 14 amino acids. The CDR3 reads CASSQVSETGELFF. The CDR3 DNA reads TGTGCCAGCAGCCAAGTGTCGGAGACCGGGGAGCTGTTTTTT.

V gene TRBV3-1 combines with J gene TRBJ2-1; D is unresolved. CDR3 length: 12 amino acids. Germline CDR1 reads LGHDT; CDR2 reads YNNKEL (reference sequence). V lost 0 bases and J 5 bases, leaving 2 bases between the germline ends. The CDR3, as DNA: TGTGCCAGCAGCCAAGAGGACAATGAGCAGTTCTTC. Its protein is CASSQEDNEQFF.

V and J are TRBV7-9 and TRBJ1-4; D is unclear. The CDR3 runs 15 residues. Germline assignment: CDR1 SEHNR and CDR2 FQNEAQ (reference sequence). V was shortened by 5 bases and J by 0 bases, with 10 bases between the two germline ends. In DNA form, the CDR3 reads TGTGCCAGCAGCATCGACGGTGCAACTAATGAAAAACTGTTTTTT. This sequence encodes CASSIDGATNEKLFF.

This clonotype showed up many times. The V call is TRBV7-9, the J call TRBJ2-7, with a weak D call TRBD2 (6 bases). CDR1 and CDR2 (germline): SEHNR, FQNEAQ (reference sequence). CDR3 length: 15 amino acids. V gave up 4 bases and J gave up 2 bases, with 15 bases separating them. In DNA form, the CDR3 reads TGTGCCAGCAGCTCCCCGTCGGGGGAAACCTACGAGCAGTACTTC. This gives the protein CASSSPSGETYEQYF.

This clonotype was detected ten times or more. The chain is built from TRBV28 and TRBJ2-2, with D uncertain. Germline CDR1 is MDHEN and CDR2 is SYDVKM. There are 13 residues in the CDR3. The V end lost 3 bases, the J end lost 2 bases, and 4 bases lay between the germline ends. CDR3 coding DNA: TGTGCCAGCAGTTTTAGTAACACCGGGGAGCTGTTTTTT. As protein: CASSFSNTGELFF.

This clonotype has at least ten counts. J is TRBJ2-3 and V is TRBV5-1; maybe TRBD2 (5 bases). CDR3 length: 16 residues. Germline CDR1 SGHRS, CDR2 YFSETQ. The germline V and J ends were trimmed by 5 bases and 4 bases, with 20 bases remaining between them. The DNA for the CDR3 is TGCGCCAGCAGGTCGGACCGCCGGACTCCCTCAGATACGCAGTATTTT. Translating gives CASRSDRRTPSDTQYF. Full variable domain (missing parts from reference TRBV5-1 and TRBJ2-3): KAGVTQTPRYLIKTRGQQVTLSCSPISGHRSVSWYQQTPGQGLQFLFEYFSETQRNKGNFPGRFSGRQFSNSRSEMNVSTLELGDSALYLCASRSDRRTPSDTQYFGPGTRLTVL.

This chain connects TRBV6-7 to TRBJ2-3, with 13 bases fitting TRBD2. TRBV6-7 qualifies as an ORF whose function is uncertain. The CDR3 spans 15 residues. CDR3 in amino acids: CASSGLAGRSDTQYF. Written as DNA, the CDR3 is TGTGCTAGCTCGGGACTAGCGGGGAGGTCAGATACGCAGTATTTT.

This chain uses TRBV29-1 with TRBJ1-5, with 7 bases that match TRBD1. The CDR3 covers 12 residues. Germline CDR1 reads SQVTM; CDR2 reads ANQGSEA. Unmatched junction bases numbered 3, after V lost 5 bases and J lost 5 bases. The CDR3 protein is CSVKGGDQPQHF. In DNA form, the CDR3 reads TGCAGCGTTAAAGGGGGCGATCAGCCCCAGCATTTT.

This clonotype was seen many times. The chain joins TRBV5-1 to TRBJ2-7; TRBD1 aligns across 7 bases. Germline lookup yields CDR1 SGHRS and CDR2 YFSETQ. This CDR3 region has 13 residues. Trimming removed 0 bases from V and 5 bases from J; junction bases left unmatched: 2. The CDR3 loop is CASSLGQGHEQYF. As DNA, the CDR3 is TGCGCCAGCAGCTTGGGACAGGGCCACGAGCAGTACTTC.

This clonotype has more than one count but fewer than ten. V is TRBV19 and J is TRBJ1-5, with D uncertain. CDR3 length equals 15 residues. Per germline, CDR1 LNHDA and CDR2 SQIVND (reference sequence). V gave up 0 bases and J gave up 7 bases, with 13 bases separating them. In DNA, the CDR3 is TGTGCCAGTAGTATAGAGGTCCAGGCGGTCCAGCCCCAGCATTTT. It specifies CASSIEVQAVQPQHF.

This clonotype was detected only a few times. The CDR3 DNA sequence: TGTGCCAGTGGGGCCGGCCGCACAGATACGCAGTATTTT. It encodes CASGAGRTDTQYF. The chain recombines TRBV6-6 with TRBJ2-3, with D possibly being TRBD1 (5 bases). The CDR3 has 13 residues. V was clipped by 9 bases and J by 1 base, with 11 bases between them. The germline CDR1 and CDR2 sequences are MNHNY and SVGAGI (reference sequence).

The J gene is TRBJ2-7, the V gene TRBV15, with 8 bases that match TRBD1. V lost 3 bases to trimming and J lost 2 bases; unmatched junction nucleotides: 3. Germline V gives CDR1 LNHNV, CDR2 YYDKDF (reference sequence). CDR3 size: 14 residues. The CDR3 DNA follows: TGTGCCACCAGCAGGGACAGGGCGACCTACGAGCAGTACGTC. Translated: CATSRDRATYEQYV.